Given below is one TCR beta chain in context. Its antigen is still unknown. The data derive from a study of T cells after yellow fever vaccination. Germline assignment: CDR1 SGHAT and CDR2 FQDESV (reference sequence). Trimming pared 5 bases from V and 5 bases from J, leaving 12 bases between. CDR3 size: 14 residues. Conversion of TCR transcripts into cDNA relied on 5'RACE template switching, which added a universal primer site and UMIs. TCRdb passed the 5' RACE reads through MiXCR, listing each CDR3 protein once. Of under 550,000 distinct CDR3 sequences listed, about a fifth are singletons. Overall study findings and caveats: A secondary response was less intense yet reached its peak sooner, at day 5 versus 15. The booster response re-showed most primary clones: roughly 97% CD4, approximately 90% CD8.

The clonotype was recovered from a man aged 18-30 years who received the YFV17D yellow fever vaccine. The V gene is TRBV11-1, the J gene TRBJ1-4; D might be TRBD1 (5 bases). This specimen was PBMCs, taken less than 25 days after the first yellow fever vaccination. Here the CDR3 reads CASSRDGGNEKLFF. In DNA form, the CDR3 reads TGTGCCAGCAGCCGGGACGGAGGGAATGAAAAACTGTTTTTT.